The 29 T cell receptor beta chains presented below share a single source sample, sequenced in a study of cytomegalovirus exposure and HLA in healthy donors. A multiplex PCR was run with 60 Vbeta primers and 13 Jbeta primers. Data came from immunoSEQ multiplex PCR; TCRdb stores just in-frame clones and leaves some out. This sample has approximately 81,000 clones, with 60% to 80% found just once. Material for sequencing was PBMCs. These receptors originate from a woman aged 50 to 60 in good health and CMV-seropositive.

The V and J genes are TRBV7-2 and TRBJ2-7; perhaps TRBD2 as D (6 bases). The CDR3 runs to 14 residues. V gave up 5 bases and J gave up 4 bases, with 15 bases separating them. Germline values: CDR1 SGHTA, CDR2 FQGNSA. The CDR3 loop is CASSTQTSTYEQYF. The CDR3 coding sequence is TGTGCCAGCAGCACCCAGACTAGTACGTACGAGCAGTACTTC.

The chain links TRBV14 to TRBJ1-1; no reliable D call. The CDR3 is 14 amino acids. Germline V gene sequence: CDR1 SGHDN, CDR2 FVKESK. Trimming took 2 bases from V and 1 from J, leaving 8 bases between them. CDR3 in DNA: TGTGCCAGCAGCCAATTTCGGGGGAACACTGAAGCTTTCTTT. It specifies CASSQFRGNTEAFF.

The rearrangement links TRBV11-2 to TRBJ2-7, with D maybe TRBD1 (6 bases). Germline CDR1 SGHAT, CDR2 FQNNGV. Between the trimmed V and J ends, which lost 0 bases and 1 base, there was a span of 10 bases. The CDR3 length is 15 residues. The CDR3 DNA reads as TGTGCCAGCAGCTTAGAGCAGGGGTTTTCCTACGAGCAGTACTTC. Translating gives CASSLEQGFSYEQYF.

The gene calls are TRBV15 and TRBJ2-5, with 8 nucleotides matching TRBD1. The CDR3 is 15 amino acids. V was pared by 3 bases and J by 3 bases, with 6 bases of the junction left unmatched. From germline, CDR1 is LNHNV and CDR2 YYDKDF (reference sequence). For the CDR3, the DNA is TGTGCCACCAGCAGTAGTGGACAGGGCGAAGAGACCCAGTACTTC. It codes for CATSSSGQGEETQYF. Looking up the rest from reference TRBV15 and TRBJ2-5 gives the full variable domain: DAMVIQNPRYQVTQFGKPVTLSCSQTLNHNVMYWYQQKSSQAPKLLFHYYDKDFNNEADTPDNFQSRRPNTSFCFLDIRSPGLGDTAMYLCATSSSGQGEETQYFGPGTRLLVL.

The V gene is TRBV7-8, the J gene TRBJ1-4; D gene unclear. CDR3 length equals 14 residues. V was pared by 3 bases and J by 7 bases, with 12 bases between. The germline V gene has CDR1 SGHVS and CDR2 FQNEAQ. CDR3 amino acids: CASSFSGFGEKLFF. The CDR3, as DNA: TGTGCCAGCAGCTTTAGCGGTTTCGGTGAAAAACTGTTTTTT.

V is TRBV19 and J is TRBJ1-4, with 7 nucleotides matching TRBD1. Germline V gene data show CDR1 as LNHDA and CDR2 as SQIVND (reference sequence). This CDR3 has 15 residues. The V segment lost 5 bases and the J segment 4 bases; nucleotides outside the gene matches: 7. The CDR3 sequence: CASSRRDSINEKLFF. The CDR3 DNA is TGTGCCAGTAGTCGCCGGGACAGTATTAATGAAAAACTGTTTTTT.

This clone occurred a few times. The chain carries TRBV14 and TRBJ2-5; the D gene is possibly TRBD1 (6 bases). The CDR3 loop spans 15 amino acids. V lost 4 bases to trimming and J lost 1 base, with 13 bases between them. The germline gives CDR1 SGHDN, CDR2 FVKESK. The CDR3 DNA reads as TGTGCCAGCAGCCGCCCGGGACACAGCCAAGAGACCCAGTACTTC. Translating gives CASSRPGHSQETQYF.

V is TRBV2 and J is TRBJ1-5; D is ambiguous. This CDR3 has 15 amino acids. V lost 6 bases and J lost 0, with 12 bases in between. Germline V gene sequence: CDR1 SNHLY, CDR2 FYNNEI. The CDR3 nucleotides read TGTGCCAGCAGAGAGGTACCCGATAGCAATCAGCCCCAGCATTTT. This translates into CASREVPDSNQPQHF.

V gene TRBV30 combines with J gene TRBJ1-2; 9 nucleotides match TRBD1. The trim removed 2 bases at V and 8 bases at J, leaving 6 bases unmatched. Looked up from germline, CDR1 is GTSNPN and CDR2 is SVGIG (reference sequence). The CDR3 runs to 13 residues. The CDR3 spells CAWSRDRVWGYTF. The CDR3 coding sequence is TGTGCCTGGAGTAGGGACAGGGTTTGGGGCTACACCTTC.

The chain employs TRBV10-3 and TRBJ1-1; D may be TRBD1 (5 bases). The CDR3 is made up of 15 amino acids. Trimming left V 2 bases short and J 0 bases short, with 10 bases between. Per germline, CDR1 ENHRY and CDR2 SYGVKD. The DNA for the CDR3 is TGTGCCATCAGTGAGCCGGGGGGGTTGAACACTGAAGCTTTCTTT. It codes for CAISEPGGLNTEAFF.

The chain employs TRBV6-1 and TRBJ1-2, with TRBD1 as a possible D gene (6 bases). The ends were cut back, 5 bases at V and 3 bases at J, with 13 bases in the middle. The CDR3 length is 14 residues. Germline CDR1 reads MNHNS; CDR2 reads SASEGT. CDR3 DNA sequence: TGTGCCAGCAGTAAACAGGGAATTGACTATGGCTACACCTTC. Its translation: CASSKQGIDYGYTF.

CDR3 DNA: TGTGCCAGCAGCGAACGCGCGGGGCGGGAGAGGAGCGAGCAGTACTTC. This encodes CASSERAGRERSEQYF. The rearrangement uses TRBV9 and TRBJ2-7; 7 bases map to TRBD2. V shed 3 bases, J shed 6 bases, and the junction held 15 bases outside the gene matches. The CDR3 runs to 16 residues. CDR1 is SGDLS and CDR2 is YYNGEE in the germline V gene.

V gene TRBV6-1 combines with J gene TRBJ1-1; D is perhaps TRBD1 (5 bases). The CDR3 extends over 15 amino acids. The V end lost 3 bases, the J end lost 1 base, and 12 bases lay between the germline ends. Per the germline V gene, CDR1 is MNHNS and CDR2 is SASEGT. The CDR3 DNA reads TGTGCCAGCAGTGAGGCCCCCGGACAGAACACTGAAGCTTTCTTT. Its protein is CASSEAPGQNTEAFF.

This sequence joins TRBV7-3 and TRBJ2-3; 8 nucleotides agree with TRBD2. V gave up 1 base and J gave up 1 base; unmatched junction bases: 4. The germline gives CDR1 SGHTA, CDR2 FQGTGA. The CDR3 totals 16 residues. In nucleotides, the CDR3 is TGTGCCAGCAGCTTAATCCCAGCGGGAGGCACAGATACGCAGTATTTT. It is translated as CASSLIPAGGTDTQYF. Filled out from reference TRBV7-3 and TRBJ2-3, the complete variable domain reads GAGVSQTPSNKVTEKGKYVELRCDPISGHTALYWYRQSLGQGPEFLIYFQGTGAADDSGLPNDRFFAVRPEGSVSTLKIQRTERGDSAVYLCASSLIPAGGTDTQYFGPGTRLTVL.

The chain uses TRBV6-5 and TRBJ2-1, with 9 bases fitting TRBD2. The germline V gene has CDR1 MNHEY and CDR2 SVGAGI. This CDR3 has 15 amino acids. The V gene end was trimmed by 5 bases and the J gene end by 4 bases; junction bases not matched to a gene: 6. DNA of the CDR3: TGTGCCAGCAGTCTCACTAGCGGGCCTTACAATGAGCAGTTCTTC. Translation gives CASSLTSGPYNEQFF.

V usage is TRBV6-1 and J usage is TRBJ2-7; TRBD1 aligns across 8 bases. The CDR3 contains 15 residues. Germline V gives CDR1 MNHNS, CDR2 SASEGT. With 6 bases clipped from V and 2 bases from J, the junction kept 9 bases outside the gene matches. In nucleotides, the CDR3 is TGTGCCAGCAGAAACGCCGGGACAGGACCCTACGAGCAGTACTTC. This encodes CASRNAGTGPYEQYF.

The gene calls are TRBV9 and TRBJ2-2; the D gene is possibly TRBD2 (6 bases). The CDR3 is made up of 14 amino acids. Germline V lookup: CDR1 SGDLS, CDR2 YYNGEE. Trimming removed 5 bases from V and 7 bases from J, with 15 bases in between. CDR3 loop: CASREGTGVGELFF. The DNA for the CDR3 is TGTGCCAGCAGGGAGGGGACGGGAGTCGGGGAGCTGTTTTTT.

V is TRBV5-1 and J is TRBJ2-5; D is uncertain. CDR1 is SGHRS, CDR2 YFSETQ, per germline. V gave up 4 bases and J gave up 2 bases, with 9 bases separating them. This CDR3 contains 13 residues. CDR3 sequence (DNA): TGCGCCAGCAGCCGGTCAGCGCAAGAGACCCAGTACTTC. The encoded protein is CASSRSAQETQYF.

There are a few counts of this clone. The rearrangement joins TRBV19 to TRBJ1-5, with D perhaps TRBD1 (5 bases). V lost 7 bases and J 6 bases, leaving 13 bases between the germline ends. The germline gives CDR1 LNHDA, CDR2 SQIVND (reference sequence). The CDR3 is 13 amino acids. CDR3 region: CASNTVGGQPQHF. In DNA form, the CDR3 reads TGTGCCAGTAATACCGTGGGGGGTCAGCCCCAGCATTTT.

CDR3 nucleotide sequence: TGCAGCACGGGACAGGGGGCCCACGAGCAGTACTTC. Protein: CSTGQGAHEQYF. The rearrangement uses TRBV29-1 and TRBJ2-7, with TRBD1 matching 12 bases. From germline, CDR1 is SQVTM and CDR2 ANQGSEA. J was trimmed by 5 bases and V by 8 bases; bases with no gene match: 4. The CDR3 covers 12 residues.

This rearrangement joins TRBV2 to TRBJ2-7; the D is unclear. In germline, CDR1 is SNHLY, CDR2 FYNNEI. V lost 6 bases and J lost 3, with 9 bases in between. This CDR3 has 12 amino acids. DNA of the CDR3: TGTGCCAGCAGCCGCAGGCTCTACGAGCAGTACTTC. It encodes CASSRRLYEQYF.

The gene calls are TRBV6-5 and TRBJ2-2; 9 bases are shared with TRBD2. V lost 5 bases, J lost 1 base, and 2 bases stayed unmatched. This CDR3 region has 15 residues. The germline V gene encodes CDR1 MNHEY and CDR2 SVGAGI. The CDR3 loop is CASSPSGMNTGELFF. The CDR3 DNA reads TGTGCCAGCAGTCCTAGCGGGATGAACACCGGGGAGCTGTTTTTT.

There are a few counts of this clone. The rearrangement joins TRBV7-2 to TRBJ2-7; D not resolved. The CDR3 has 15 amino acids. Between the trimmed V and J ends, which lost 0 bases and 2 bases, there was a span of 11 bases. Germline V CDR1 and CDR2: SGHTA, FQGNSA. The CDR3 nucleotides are TGTGCCAGCAGCTTAGCCTTCGGTGTCGCCTACGAGCAGTACTTC. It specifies CASSLAFGVAYEQYF.

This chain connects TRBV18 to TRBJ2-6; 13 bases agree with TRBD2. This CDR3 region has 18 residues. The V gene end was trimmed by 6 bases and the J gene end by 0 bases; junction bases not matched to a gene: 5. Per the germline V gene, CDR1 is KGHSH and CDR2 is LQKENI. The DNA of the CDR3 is TGTGCCAGCTCGCCTACTAGCGGGAGGGCCTCTGGGGCCAACGTCCTGACTTTC. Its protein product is CASSPTSGRASGANVLTF.

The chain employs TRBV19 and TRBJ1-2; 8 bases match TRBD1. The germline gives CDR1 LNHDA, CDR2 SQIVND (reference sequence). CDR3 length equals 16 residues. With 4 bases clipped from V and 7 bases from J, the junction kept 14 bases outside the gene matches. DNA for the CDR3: TGTGCCAGTAGTACCCCCTTTGGGCAGGGGGCTTTTGGCTACACCTTC. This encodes CASSTPFGQGAFGYTF.

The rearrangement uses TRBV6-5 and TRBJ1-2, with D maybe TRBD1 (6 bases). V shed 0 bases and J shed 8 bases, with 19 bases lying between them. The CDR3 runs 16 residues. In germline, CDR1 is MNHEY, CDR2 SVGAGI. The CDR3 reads CASSYSQDSNLRGYTF. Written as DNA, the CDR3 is TGTGCCAGCAGTTACTCCCAGGACAGCAACCTACGGGGCTACACCTTC.

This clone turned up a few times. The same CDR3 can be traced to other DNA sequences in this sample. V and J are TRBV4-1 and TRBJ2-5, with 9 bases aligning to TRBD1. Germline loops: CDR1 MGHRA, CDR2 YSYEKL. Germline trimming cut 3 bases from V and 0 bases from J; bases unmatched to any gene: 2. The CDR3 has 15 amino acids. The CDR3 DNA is TGCGCCAGCAGCCAGGGGGACAGGGACCAAGAGACCCAGTACTTC. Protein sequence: CASSQGDRDQETQYF.

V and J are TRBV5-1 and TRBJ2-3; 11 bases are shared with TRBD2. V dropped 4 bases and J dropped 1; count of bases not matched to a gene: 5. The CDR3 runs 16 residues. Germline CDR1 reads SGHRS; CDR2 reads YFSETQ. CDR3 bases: TGCGCCAGCAGCCCGGGGGGACTAGCGGGCACAGATACGCAGTATTTT. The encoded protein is CASSPGGLAGTDTQYF.

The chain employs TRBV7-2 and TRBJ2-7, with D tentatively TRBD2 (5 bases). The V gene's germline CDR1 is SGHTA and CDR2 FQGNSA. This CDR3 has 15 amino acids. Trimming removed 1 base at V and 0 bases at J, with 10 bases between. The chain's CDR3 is CASSLGGLASYEQYF. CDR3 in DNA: TGTGCCAGCAGCTTAGGCGGGCTGGCCTCCTACGAGCAGTACTTC.